The rows below give T cell receptor beta chains drawn from one sample of a study of CD8 T cells in Susac syndrome. TCRdb itself ran the immunoSEQ multiplex PCR reads through MiXCR, one entry per CDR3 protein. The sample holds 150,000 to 190,000 distinct CDR3 sequences; about 94% are singletons and the top ten take roughly 0.19%. Specimen: CD8+ T cells from PBMCs. The receptors were gathered from a human donor with multiple sclerosis. Each CDR3 is given with its conserved first and last residue. D genes are given only for firm matches.

>TRBD2|TRBV20-1|TRBJ2-7|17
TGCAGTGCTAGAGATAGCGGGGAATCCTTATGGTTATACGAGCAGTACTTC
CSARDSGESLWLYEQYF
>TRBD1|TRBV7-2|TRBJ2-7|15
TGTGCCAGCAGCCTGTGGACAGGGAGCTCCTACGAGCAGTACTTC
CASSLWTGSSYEQYF
>.|TRBV13|TRBJ1-6|14
TGTGCCAGCAGCTTAGTGCGGGCCGGATCACCCCTCCACTTT
CASSLVRAGSPLHF
>.|TRBV19|TRBJ1-2|15
TGTGCCAGTAGTATAGATCAGGAAGGCACCTATGGCTACACCTTC
CASSIDQEGTYGYTF
>.|TRBV6-4|TRBJ2-3|15
TGTGCCAGCAGTGACCGGGGGCTGAGCACAGATACGCAGTATTTT
CASSDRGLSTDTQYF
>.|TRBV5-6|TRBJ2-1|15
TGTGCCAGCAGCTTGGAGTCCGGGCCGACGGATGAGCAGTTCTTC
CASSLESGPTDEQFF
>.|TRBV9|TRBJ1-2|21
TGTGCCAGCAGCGTAGCGGTAGGGGGGACGGACCCCAGCCTACTTAACTATGGCTACACCTTC
CASSVAVGGTDPSLLNYGYTF
>TRBD2|TRBV15|TRBJ2-1|15
TGTGCCACCAGTCTAGCGGCCAGCTCCTACAATGAGCAGTTCTTC
CATSLAASSYNEQFF
>.|TRBV9|TRBJ1-1|14
TGTGCCAGCGCCCCGGCCTCCCTGAACACTGAAGCTTTCTTT
CASAPASLNTEAFF
>.|TRBV3-1|TRBJ2-7|14
TGTGCCAGCAGCCAAGGCAGGTTCTCCTACGAGCAGTACTTC
CASSQGRFSYEQYF
>.|TRBV27|TRBJ2-3|17
TGTGCCAGCAGTTCCCAGGGGGGTTATACCAGCACAGATACGCAGTATTTT
CASSSQGGYTSTDTQYF